A single sample gave rise to the 6 T cell receptor beta chains below, sequenced in a study of T-cell memory formation after mild COVID-19. TCRdb independently ran MiXCR on the 5' RACE reads; one entry per CDR3 protein. This sample has around 400,000 distinct CDR3 sequences, with around 24% found just once. Sequencing was performed on PBMCs or a T cell subset sorted from them (not recorded which). The source of these receptors is an adult woman who had mild COVID-19 (a few samples of this study predate the infection). Cell type and time point are not known.

The chain uses TRBV9 and TRBJ1-1; a possible D gene is TRBD1 (5 bases). The V gene lost 0 bases and the J gene lost 5 bases, with 14 bases spanning the gap. Germline lookup yields CDR1 SGDLS and CDR2 YYNGEE. The CDR3 is 15 residues long. The CDR3 region has the DNA TGTGCCAGCAGCGTAGCAGGTCTGGGGGGGACTGAAGCTTTCTTT. Translated, it gives CASSVAGLGGTEAFF.

The genes are TRBV5-1 and TRBJ2-7; no definite D call. V was shortened by 5 bases and J by 2 bases, with 14 bases between the two germline ends. The germline CDR1 and CDR2 sequences are SGHRS and YFSETQ. The CDR3 covers 14 residues. The DNA of the CDR3 is TGCGCCAGCAGTCCGGACCGTCATCCCTACGAGCAGTACTTC. It yields the protein CASSPDRHPYEQYF.

A few counts support this clonotype. The gene calls are TRBV7-6 and TRBJ2-7; the match to TRBD2 covers 12 bases. The CDR3 extends over 17 amino acids. Germline trimming cut 1 base from V and 4 bases from J; bases unmatched to any gene: 8. Germline V gene lookup returns CDR1 SGHVS and CDR2 FNYEAQ. The CDR3 coding sequence is TGTGCCAGCAGCTTAGGGGGGCGACTAGCGGGAGATTACGAGCAGTACTTC. It is translated as CASSLGGRLAGDYEQYF.

This clonotype occurred a few times. The gene calls are TRBV24-1 and TRBJ2-3; D may be TRBD2 (6 bases). V shed 6 bases and J shed 6 bases, with 15 bases lying between them. The CDR3 extends over 14 amino acids. Germline CDR1 and CDR2: KGHDR and SFDVKD. The DNA for the CDR3 is TGTGCCACCAGTCCCTCGGGAGAGGGCGATACGCAGTATTTT. Translated, it gives CATSPSGEGDTQYF.

The rearrangement uses TRBV3-1 and TRBJ2-3, with D perhaps assigned TRBD1 or TRBD2 (5 bases each). Germline CDR1 is LGHDT and CDR2 is YNNKEL (reference sequence). This CDR3 comprises 17 residues. Trimming stripped 2 bases from V and 4 bases from J, with 19 bases between. CDR3 protein: CASSQRRGEGSSDTQYF. The DNA for the CDR3 is TGTGCCAGCAGCCAACGAAGGGGAGAGGGATCATCAGATACGCAGTATTTT.

In its sample, this clonotype was seen a few times. The CDR3 sequence: CASSLAVGPGSEQFF. CDR3 nucleotide sequence: TGTGCCAGCAGCTTAGCGGTGGGGCCGGGCAGTGAGCAGTTCTTC. The chain employs TRBV7-8 and TRBJ2-1, with D possibly TRBD1 on 5 matching bases. Germline lookup yields CDR1 SGHVS and CDR2 FQNEAQ. V lost 0 bases, J lost 9 bases, and 15 bases lay in between. The CDR3 extends over 15 amino acids.